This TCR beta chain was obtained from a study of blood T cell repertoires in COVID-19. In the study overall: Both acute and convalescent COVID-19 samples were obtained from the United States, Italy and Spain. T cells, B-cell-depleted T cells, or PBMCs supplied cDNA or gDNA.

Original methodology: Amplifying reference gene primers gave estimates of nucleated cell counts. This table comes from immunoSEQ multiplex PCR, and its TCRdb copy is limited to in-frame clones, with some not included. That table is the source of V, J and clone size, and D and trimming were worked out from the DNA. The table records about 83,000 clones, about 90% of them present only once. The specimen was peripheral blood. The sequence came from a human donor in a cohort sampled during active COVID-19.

CDR3 DNA: TGTGCCAGCTCACCGGGAGGGCATCGCTCCTACAATGAGCAGTTCTTC. Encoded protein: CASSPGGHRSYNEQFF. This chain links TRBV18 with TRBJ2-1; TRBD2 aligns across 7 bases. J was trimmed by 0 bases and V by 3 bases; bases with no gene match: 5. This CDR3 is 16 amino acids long. Germline CDR1 KGHSH, CDR2 LQKENI.